This TCR beta chain stems from a study of spatial heterogeneity in lung cancer. Study context: As counted in raw reads, each unique TCR and UMI combination appeared more than ten times on average.

The CDR3 sequence is 13 residues long. Trimming took 1 base from V and 4 from J; bases not matched to a gene: 0. Germline assignment: CDR1 SGHTA and CDR2 FQGNSA. Carried by each TCR cDNA molecule was a unique molecular identifier. In TCRdb, the 5' RACE reads were re-called with MiXCR into one record per CDR3 protein. Here the sample spans under 20,000 distinct CDR3 sequences, 6.2% being singletons. The time point is: sample taken at primary tumor resection. No cell sorting; template was whole RNA from tumor, lung tissue or PBMC. Points from the study as a whole: Tumor mutation counts were tracked by expanded intratumoral alpha and beta TCR counts.

At least ten counts were recorded for this clonotype. Its antigen is unidentified. This beta chain is a stray read from a library made for alpha chains; its abundance is not meaningful. The V gene is TRBV7-2, the J gene TRBJ2-5; 7 bases map to TRBD1. The receptor's source is a male donor with early-stage non-small cell lung cancer. The sequencing here drew on lung tumor tissue, taken at surgery. CDR3 bases: TGTGCCAGCAGCTTAGACAGGGGAGAGACCCAGTACTTC. Translating it yields CASSLDRGETQYF. The variable domain in full, with the rest retrieved from reference TRBV7-2 and TRBJ2-5, is GAGVSQSPSNKVTEKGKDVELRCDPISGHTALYWYRQSLGQGLEFLIYFQGNSAPDKSGLPSDRFSAERTGGSVSTLTIQRTQQEDSAVYLCASSLDRGETQYFGPGTRLLVL.